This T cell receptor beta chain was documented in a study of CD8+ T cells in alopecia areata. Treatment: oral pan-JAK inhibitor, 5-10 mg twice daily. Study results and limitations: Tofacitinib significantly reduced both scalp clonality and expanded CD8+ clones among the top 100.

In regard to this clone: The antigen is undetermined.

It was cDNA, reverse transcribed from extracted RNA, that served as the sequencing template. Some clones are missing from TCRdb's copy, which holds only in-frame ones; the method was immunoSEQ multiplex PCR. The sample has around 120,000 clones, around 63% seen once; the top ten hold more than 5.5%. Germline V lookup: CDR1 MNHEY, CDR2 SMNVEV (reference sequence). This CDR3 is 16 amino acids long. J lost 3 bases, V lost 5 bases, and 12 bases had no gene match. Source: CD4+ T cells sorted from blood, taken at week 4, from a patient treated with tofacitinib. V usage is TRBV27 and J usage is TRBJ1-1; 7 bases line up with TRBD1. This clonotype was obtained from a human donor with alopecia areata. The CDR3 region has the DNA TGTGCCAGCAGTCAAAGTACAACACAGGGGCACACTGAAGCTTTCTTT. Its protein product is CASSQSTTQGHTEAFF.